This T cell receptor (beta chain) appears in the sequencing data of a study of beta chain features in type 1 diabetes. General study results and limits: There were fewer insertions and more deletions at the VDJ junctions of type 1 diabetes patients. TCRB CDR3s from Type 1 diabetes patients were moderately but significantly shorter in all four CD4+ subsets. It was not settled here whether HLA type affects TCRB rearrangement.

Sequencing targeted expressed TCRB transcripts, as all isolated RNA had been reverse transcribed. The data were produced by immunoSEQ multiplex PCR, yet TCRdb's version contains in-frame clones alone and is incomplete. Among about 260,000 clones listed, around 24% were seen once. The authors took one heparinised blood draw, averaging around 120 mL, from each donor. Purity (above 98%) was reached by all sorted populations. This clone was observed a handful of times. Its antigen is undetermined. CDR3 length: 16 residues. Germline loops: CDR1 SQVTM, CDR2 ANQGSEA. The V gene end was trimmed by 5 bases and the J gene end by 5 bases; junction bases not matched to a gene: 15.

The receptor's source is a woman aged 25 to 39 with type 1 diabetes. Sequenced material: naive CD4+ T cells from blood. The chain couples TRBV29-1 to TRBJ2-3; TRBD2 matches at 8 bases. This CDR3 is CSVWAGSGSLGDTQYF. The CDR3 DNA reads TGCAGCGTTTGGGCTGGAAGCGGGAGTTTGGGAGATACGCAGTATTTT.